This T cell receptor beta chain was recorded in a study of T-cell memory formation after mild COVID-19. Study-wide results and caveats: Later expanders leaned toward CD4+, whereas clones contracting from day 15 to 85 were balanced CD4/CD8. Researchers report contracting CD4+ clones mostly in CM and EM, with CD8+ clones in EMRA.

Germline CDR1 reads DFQATT; CDR2 reads SNEGSKA (reference sequence). Deletions cut 5 bases from V and 0 bases from J, with 8 bases between. The CDR3 is 14 amino acids. TCR alpha and TCR beta cDNA libraries carrying sample barcodes and UMIs were produced by 5'RACE using constant-segment primers. TCRdb ran MiXCR on the 5' RACE reads and lists one entry per CDR3 protein. This sample carries around 130,000 distinct CDR3 sequences, approximately 5.9% of them seen once, and the ten largest clones take 2% to 2.5%. Concerning this clonotype itself: The antigen is not known.

V is TRBV20-1 and J is TRBJ2-6; a possible D gene is TRBD1 (5 bases). Source material: PBMCs or a T cell subset sorted from them (not recorded which). The receptor comes from an adult woman who had mild COVID-19 (a few samples of this study predate the infection). Cell type and time point are not known. The CDR3 bases are TGCAGTGCTTGGGGCCGCTCTGGGGCCAACGTCCTGACTTTC. Translated: CSAWGRSGANVLTF.